The 28 T cell receptor beta chains below all came from one sample that was sequenced in a study of graft-versus-host responses after intestinal transplantation (dated by TCRdb to about 2021). The time point label, as the study defines it: cells obtained before transplantation from donor or recipient. Their antigens are not known. The library was produced with the immunoSEQ multiplex PCR assay. The table was pulled from immuneACCESS by TCRdb, which kept in-frame rearrangements only. Such tables lose some clones; where checked, under half of the loss comes from unresolved V genes, and the rest has no known cause. In this sample the table shows around 67,000 clones, roughly 90% of which occur a single time. Of the sample, 4% to 5% is held by the ten largest clones. The source was unstimulated CD8+ T cells sorted from spleen or lymph node cells, collected before transplant. These receptors were collected from a human donor who was the organ donor for an intestinal transplant.

Relative to its sample, this clone is medium-sized. The chain is built from TRBV6-5 and TRBJ2-7; 8 nucleotides line up with TRBD1. The CDR3 is 14 amino acids. Germline CDR1 reads MNHEY; CDR2 reads SVGAGI. Trimming took 6 bases from V and 7 from J; bases not matched to a gene: 11. CDR3 nucleotide sequence: TGTGCCAGCAGACCTCGGACAGGGAGCGAAGAGCAGTACGTC. It translates to CASRPRTGSEEQYV.

The rearrangement links TRBV6-6 to TRBJ1-2, with no clear D. Trimming removed 0 bases from V and 4 bases from J, with 15 bases in between. The CDR3 runs 16 residues. In germline, CDR1 is MNHNY, CDR2 SVGAGI (reference sequence). The DNA of the CDR3 is TGTGCCAGCAGTTACTCCGGTACAGAAATGACCTATGGCTACACCTTC. This translates into CASSYSGTEMTYGYTF.

The chain joins TRBV5-6 to TRBJ2-1, with D uncertain. The germline CDR1 and CDR2 sequences are SGHDT and YYEEEE. V dropped 7 bases and J dropped 10 bases, with 21 bases sitting between them. The CDR3 sequence is 14 residues long. The CDR3 reads CASAPQATLVEQFF. The CDR3 DNA sequence: TGTGCCAGCGCCCCCCAGGCAACGTTGGTCGAGCAGTTCTTC. The full variable domain, completed using reference TRBV5-6 and TRBJ2-1, is DAGVTQSPTHLIKTRGQQVTLRCSPKSGHDTVSWYQQALGQGPQFIFQYYEEEERQRGNFPDRFSGHQFPNYSSELNVNALLLGDSALYLCASAPQATLVEQFFGPGTRLTVL.

V is TRBV2 and J is TRBJ1-2; TRBD1 is a possible D gene (5 bases). The CDR3 runs 14 residues. The germline V gene has CDR1 SNHLY and CDR2 FYNNEI. Trimming removed 4 bases from V and 4 bases from J, with 13 bases in between. The CDR3, as DNA: TGTGCCAGCAGTGGGGGGGATCTATCCTATGGCTACACCTTC. Translated, it gives CASSGGDLSYGYTF.

The CDR3 is CASSLGANTEAFF. The CDR3 nucleotides are TGTGCCAGCAGTTTAGGAGCGAACACTGAAGCTTTCTTT. The chain joins TRBV28 to TRBJ1-1; D not resolved. The CDR3 contains 13 residues. Germline-derived CDR1 and CDR2 are MDHEN and SYDVKM. Trimming removed 2 bases from V and 1 base from J, with 5 bases in between. The full variable domain, its missing parts supplied by reference TRBV28 and TRBJ1-1, is DVKVTQSSRYLVKRTGEKVFLECVQDMDHENMFWYRQDPGLGLRLIYFSYDVKMKEKGDIPEGYSVSREKKERFSLILESASTNQTSMYLCASSLGANTEAFFGQGTRLTVV.

V gene TRBV27 combines with J gene TRBJ2-3; 9 bases map to TRBD1. This CDR3 region has 15 residues. Germline CDR1 is MNHEY and CDR2 is SMNVEV (reference sequence). Trimming at V came to 3 bases and at J to 6 bases, leaving 7 bases not matched to a gene. The CDR3 nucleotides are TGTGCCAGCAGTTTGGTCACAGGGGGCGGGGATACGCAGTATTTT. Protein sequence: CASSLVTGGGDTQYF.

The chain employs TRBV6-6 and TRBJ1-1; 7 bases match TRBD1. This CDR3 region has 14 residues. Trimming cost V 6 bases and J 1 base; bases outside gene matches: 5. Germline CDR1 MNHNY, CDR2 SVGAGI (reference sequence). CDR3 loop: CASRVGQRNTEAFF. The CDR3 bases are TGTGCCAGCAGGGTGGGACAGAGGAACACTGAAGCTTTCTTT.

V is TRBV7-6 and J is TRBJ2-1; 13 bases map to TRBD2. The CDR3 has 16 residues. Trimming at V came to 2 bases and at J to 8 bases, leaving 6 bases not matched to a gene. CDR1 SGHVS and CDR2 FNYEAQ come from the germline V gene. The CDR3: CASSLPTSGGTHEQFF. Here the CDR3 DNA reads TGTGCCAGCAGCTTACCGACTAGCGGGGGGACCCATGAGCAGTTCTTC.

CDR3 nucleotides: TGTGCCAGCTCACCGATGACTCCAGGGACTAGCGTTGGGGAGCTGTTTTTT. Protein product: CASSPMTPGTSVGELFF. The V call is TRBV18, the J call TRBJ2-2; TRBD2 agrees at 10 bases. Germline lookup yields CDR1 KGHSH and CDR2 LQKENI. With 3 bases clipped from V and 8 bases from J, the junction kept 12 bases outside the gene matches. The CDR3 is 17 amino acids.

The J gene is TRBJ2-3, the V gene TRBV4-2; 8 bases map to TRBD2. Germline CDR1 LGHNA, CDR2 YNFKEQ. This CDR3 contains 18 residues. Germline trimming cut 1 base from V and 1 base from J; bases unmatched to any gene: 10. CDR3 in amino acids: CASSQALTGGPGTDTQYF. CDR3 DNA sequence: TGTGCCAGCAGCCAAGCGCTCACGGGGGGGCCCGGCACAGATACGCAGTATTTT.

The chain joins TRBV11-3 to TRBJ2-2; no clear D. This CDR3 has 13 residues. With 4 bases removed from V and 8 bases from J, the gap between germline ends came to 11 bases. Germline CDR1 and CDR2: SGHNT and YENEEA. The CDR3 bases are TGTGCCAGCAGCTATAATAACAAGGGGGAGCTGTTTTTT. Translated, it gives CASSYNNKGELFF.

The V call is TRBV7-9, the J call TRBJ2-5; 7 nucleotides align to TRBD1. V trimming: 6 bases; J trimming: 4 bases; junction bases outside the gene matches: 8. CDR1 is SEHNR, CDR2 FQNEAQ, per germline (reference sequence). The CDR3 runs to 14 residues. The DNA for the CDR3 is TGTGCCAGCAGTTCGAAGGGGGCTTCAGAGACCCAGTACTTC. Its protein is CASSSKGASETQYF.

The chain has TRBV28 and TRBJ2-7; 7 nucleotides line up with TRBD1. The CDR3 loop spans 14 amino acids. Germline CDR1 and CDR2: MDHEN and SYDVKM. Trimming at V came to 2 bases and at J to 4 bases, leaving 5 bases not matched to a gene. Written as DNA, the CDR3 is TGTGCCAGCAGTTTAAGGGACAGAACTTACGAGCAGTACGTC. Translating it yields CASSLRDRTYEQYV.

A single count supports this clone. The chain links TRBV29-1 to TRBJ1-2, with TRBD1 matching 7 bases. The junction had 11 bases not matched to a gene; V was cut back by 4 bases and J by 6 bases. The germline V gene has CDR1 SQVTM and CDR2 ANQGSEA. The length of the CDR3 is 14 residues. The CDR3 DNA reads TGCAGCGTTGTGTATTCTCAGGGGGTCAATGGCTACACCTTC. Translating it yields CSVVYSQGVNGYTF.

This clone was seen a few times. The V call is TRBV10-3, the J call TRBJ2-7; TRBD2 matches at 9 bases. CDR3 length equals 15 residues. Germline V gene lookup returns CDR1 ENHRY and CDR2 SYGVKD. Germline trimming cut 3 bases from V and 6 bases from J; bases unmatched to any gene: 9. The CDR3, as DNA: TGTGCCATCAGTGAACCGGGACTAGCCGGCGGCGAGCAGTACGTC. Amino acid sequence: CAISEPGLAGGEQYV.

The J gene is TRBJ2-5, the V gene TRBV7-6; perhaps TRBD1 as D (6 bases). The CDR3 is made up of 15 amino acids. The ends were cut back, 3 bases at V and 0 bases at J, with 11 bases in the middle. Germline V gene lookup returns CDR1 SGHVS and CDR2 FNYEAQ. CDR3 in amino acids: CASSFGTGHQETQYF. DNA of the CDR3: TGTGCCAGCAGCTTTGGAACAGGGCACCAAGAGACCCAGTACTTC.

Concerning this clone itself: Compared with germline, one end of the junction differs, possibly owing to a read error. The V gene is TRBV6-4, the J gene TRBJ1-6; 7 positions agree with TRBD1. CDR3 length: 14 residues. Germline V lookup: CDR1 MRHNA, CDR2 SNTAGT. CDR3 DNA: TGTGCCAGCAATGACGGACAGGAGGGTTCACCCCTCCACTTT. Residues: CASNDGQEGSPLHF.

The rearrangement uses TRBV7-9 and TRBJ1-1, with a weak D call TRBD1 (6 bases). Deletions cut 8 bases from V and 0 bases from J, with 13 bases between. CDR1 and CDR2 from the germline V gene are SEHNR and FQNEAQ (reference sequence). CDR3 length: 14 amino acids. The CDR3 bases are TGTGCCAGCGGACCGGACAGACTGAACACTGAAGCTTTCTTT. Translating gives CASGPDRLNTEAFF.

This clone was observed a single time. The chain has TRBV7-8 and TRBJ2-5; the match to TRBD2 covers 7 bases. Unmatched junction bases numbered 8, after V lost 5 bases and J lost 2 bases. The CDR3 spans 15 residues. Germline assignment: CDR1 SGHVS and CDR2 FQNEAQ. CDR3 DNA sequence: TGTGCCAGCAGCCGCTGGGAGGGCCTTCAAGAGACCCAGTACTTC. Residues: CASSRWEGLQETQYF. Based on the CDR3 plus reference TRBV7-8 and TRBJ2-5, the full variable domain is GAGVSQSPRYKVAKRGQDVALRCDPISGHVSLFWYQQALGQGPEFLTYFQNEAQLDKSGLPSDRFFAERPEGSVSTLKIQRTQQEDSAVYLCASSRWEGLQETQYFGPGTRLLVL.

This sequence joins TRBV4-3 and TRBJ1-4, with D possibly TRBD1 on 5 matching bases. Germline CDR1 LGHNA, CDR2 YSLEER. This CDR3 contains 15 residues. V dropped 2 bases and J dropped 7 bases, with 14 bases sitting between them. CDR3 bases: TGCGCCAGCAGCCAACACAGGTCGGTTAGTGAAAAACTGTTTTTT. It yields the protein CASSQHRSVSEKLFF.

This rearrangement joins TRBV4-2 to TRBJ2-3, with 11 bases that match TRBD2. The CDR3 is 20 residues long. After removal of 2 bases from V and 0 bases from J, the junction contained 13 bases not matched to a gene. Germline CDR1 reads LGHNA; CDR2 reads YNFKEQ. CDR3 nucleotides: TGTGCCAGCAGCCAAACTTTAACTAGCGGGGGTATTGCTAGCACAGATACGCAGTATTTT. Encoded protein: CASSQTLTSGGIASTDTQYF.

This chain joins TRBV6-1 and TRBJ1-1; D may be TRBD1 (5 bases). Germline loops: CDR1 MNHNS, CDR2 SASEGT. V was cut by 2 bases and J by 3 bases, with 10 bases left in between. The CDR3 contains 14 residues. This chain's CDR3 is CASSENKGYTEAFF. The CDR3 coding sequence is TGTGCCAGCAGTGAAAATAAGGGGTACACTGAAGCTTTCTTT.

The chain is built from TRBV19 and TRBJ1-1; maybe TRBD1 (6 bases). V was pared by 5 bases and J by 1 base, with 8 bases between. From germline, CDR1 is LNHDA and CDR2 SQIVND (reference sequence). The CDR3 is made up of 13 amino acids. In nucleotides, the CDR3 is TGTGCCAGTAGTCGGACAGAGAACACTGAAGCTTTCTTT. The encoded protein is CASSRTENTEAFF. Based on the CDR3 plus reference TRBV19 and TRBJ1-1, the full variable domain is DGGITQSPKYLFRKEGQNVTLSCEQNLNHDAMYWYRQDPGQGLRLIYYSQIVNDFQKGDIAEGYSVSREKKESFPLTVTSAQKNPTAFYLCASSRTENTEAFFGQGTRLTVV.

The rearrangement links TRBV4-1 to TRBJ2-3; TRBD1 agrees at 10 bases. J lost 5 bases, V lost 6 bases, and 8 bases had no gene match. CDR1 and CDR2 (germline): MGHRA, YSYEKL. The CDR3 has 15 amino acids. CDR3 residues: CASSQPGQGIDTQYF. As DNA, the CDR3 is TGCGCCAGCAGTCAACCGGGACAGGGGATAGATACGCAGTATTTT.

The chain joins TRBV9 to TRBJ1-6; TRBD1 might be the D (6 bases). Trimming left V 4 bases short and J 7 bases short, with 12 bases between. This CDR3 has 14 amino acids. Germline CDR1 and CDR2: SGDLS and YYNGEE. The CDR3 sequence: CASSPDSPNSPLHF. CDR3 sequence (DNA): TGTGCCAGCAGCCCGGACAGCCCCAATTCACCCCTCCACTTT.

The chain is built from TRBV11-2 and TRBJ2-5; 7 nucleotides line up with TRBD2. The CDR3 length is 16 residues. Trimming cost V 5 bases and J 0 bases; bases outside gene matches: 9. Germline CDR1 is SGHAT and CDR2 is FQNNGV. The CDR3 DNA sequence: TGTGCCAGCAGCCCTGAGGGAGGGGTGCACCAAGAGACCCAGTACTTC. Residues: CASSPEGGVHQETQYF.

The V call is TRBV27, the J call TRBJ2-1, with 13 bases that match TRBD2. V lost 10 bases, J lost 6 bases, and 12 bases stayed unmatched. Germline V gene lookup returns CDR1 MNHEY and CDR2 SMNVEV (reference sequence). CDR3 size: 16 residues. This CDR3 is CATRAPTSGGLNEQFF. The CDR3 DNA follows: TGTGCCACCAGGGCCCCGACTAGCGGGGGGCTCAATGAGCAGTTCTTC.

This chain uses TRBV10-1 with TRBJ2-7, with D possibly TRBD1 on 5 matching bases. The V gene's germline CDR1 is WNHNN and CDR2 SYGVQD (reference sequence). The CDR3 contains 13 residues. V lost 3 bases and J lost 3, with 9 bases in between. The chain's CDR3 is CASSDRQGYEQYV. In nucleotides, the CDR3 is TGCGCCAGCAGTGATAGGCAGGGCTACGAGCAGTACGTC.